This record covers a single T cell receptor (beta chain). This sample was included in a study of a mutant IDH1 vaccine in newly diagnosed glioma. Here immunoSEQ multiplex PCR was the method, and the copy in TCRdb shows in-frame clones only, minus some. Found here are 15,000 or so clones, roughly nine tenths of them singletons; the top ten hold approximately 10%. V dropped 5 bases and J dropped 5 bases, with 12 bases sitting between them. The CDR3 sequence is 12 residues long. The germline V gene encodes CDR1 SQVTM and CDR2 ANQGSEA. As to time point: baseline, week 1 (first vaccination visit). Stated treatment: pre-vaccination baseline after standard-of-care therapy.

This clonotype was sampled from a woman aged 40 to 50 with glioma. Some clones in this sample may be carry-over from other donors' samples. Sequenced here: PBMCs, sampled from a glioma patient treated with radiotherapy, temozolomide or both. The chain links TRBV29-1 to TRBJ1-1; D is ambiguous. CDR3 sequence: CSVFTERTEAFF. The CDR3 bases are TGCAGCGTTTTTACAGAAAGGACTGAAGCTTTCTTT.